The 14 T cell receptor beta chains below come from one sample, sequenced in a study of T cell changes during pregnancy in multiple sclerosis (dated by TCRdb to between 2018 and 2020). To prepare the library, the immunoSEQ multiplex PCR assay was applied. Here the immuneACCESS table is served through TCRdb, limited to in-frame sequences with V and J called. Missing clones are a known gap in these copies; in checked studies unresolved V genes cover under half, and the rest lacks a known reason. Within this sample are roughly 38,000 clones, with approximately 91% of them counted one time only. Over 1.5% of the sample is in the top ten clones. Sample: CD4+ T cells from peripheral blood mononuclear cells, taken after pregnancy. The receptor source for this set is a female donor in good health, enrolled as a control in a pregnancy study.

The V and J genes are TRBV4-2 and TRBJ2-5; 10 nucleotides line up with TRBD2. CDR3 size: 17 residues. V lost 0 bases to trimming and J lost 5 bases; unmatched junction nucleotides: 9. CDR1 LGHNA and CDR2 YNFKEQ come from the germline V gene. CDR3 nucleotide sequence: TGTGCCAGCAGCCAAGAGCCTAGCGGGGGCCCCTGGGAGACCCAGTACTTC. As protein: CASSQEPSGGPWETQYF.

V is TRBV29-1 and J is TRBJ2-3; 8 bases line up with TRBD1. The germline V gene encodes CDR1 SQVTM and CDR2 ANQGSEA. CDR3 length: 15 amino acids. V shed 7 bases, J shed 1 base, and the junction held 10 bases outside the gene matches. The CDR3 region has the DNA TGCAGCGGAGACAACAGGGGGGAACGCACAGATACGCAGTATTTT. Its protein is CSGDNRGERTDTQYF.

This chain links TRBV5-1 with TRBJ2-1; 8 nucleotides align to TRBD2. Germline trimming cut 4 bases from V and 16 bases from J; bases unmatched to any gene: 19. Germline V gives CDR1 SGHRS, CDR2 YFSETQ. The CDR3 runs 15 residues. The CDR3 here is CASSPTPAGAVGEFF. CDR3 bases: TGCGCCAGCAGCCCCACCCCAGCGGGGGCTGTGGGAGAATTCTTC.

The CDR3 is CASSYSGQGYEQYF. DNA of the CDR3: TGTGCCAGCAGTTACTCGGGACAGGGGTACGAGCAGTACTTC. This sequence joins TRBV6-5 and TRBJ2-7, with 10 nucleotides matching TRBD1. Trimming at V came to 0 bases and at J to 4 bases, leaving 0 bases not matched to a gene. This CDR3 region has 14 residues. Germline V gene sequence: CDR1 MNHEY, CDR2 SVGAGI.

The chain's CDR3 is CASSFWISHGGPKKGYTF. In DNA form, the CDR3 reads TGTGCCAGCAGCTTCTGGATTAGTCACGGGGGGCCGAAGAAGGGCTACACCTTC. V usage is TRBV5-6 and J usage is TRBJ1-2, with D possibly being TRBD1 (6 bases). In germline, CDR1 is SGHDT, CDR2 YYEEEE. V was trimmed by 2 bases and J by 8 bases, leaving 28 bases between them. The CDR3 runs to 18 residues.

This sequence joins TRBV7-6 and TRBJ1-3, with 11 positions matching TRBD1. The junction had 4 bases not matched to a gene; V was cut back by 5 bases and J by 4 bases. This CDR3 contains 15 residues. From germline, CDR1 is SGHVS and CDR2 FNYEAQ. CDR3 sequence reads: CASSADRGQGNTIYF. The CDR3 DNA is TGTGCCAGCAGCGCGGACAGGGGGCAAGGAAACACCATATATTTT.

The V gene is TRBV7-8, the J gene TRBJ1-1; D is perhaps TRBD1 (5 bases). Trimming removed 1 base from V and 1 base from J, with 10 bases in between. The CDR3 sequence is 15 residues long. Germline V gives CDR1 SGHVS, CDR2 FQNEAQ. The CDR3 region has the DNA TGTGCCAGCAGCTTAGAACCAAGGGGGAACACTGAAGCTTTCTTT. Amino acids: CASSLEPRGNTEAFF.

The chain links TRBV29-1 to TRBJ2-1; 16 bases fit TRBD2. V was pared by 5 bases and J by 8 bases, with 12 bases of the junction left unmatched. Germline CDR1 is SQVTM and CDR2 is ANQGSEA. This CDR3 has 17 residues. The CDR3 coding sequence is TGCAGCGTTTCGGGACAGGGACTAGCGGGAGGGTGGGATGAGCAGTTCTTC. Protein sequence: CSVSGQGLAGGWDEQFF.

The chain couples TRBV15 to TRBJ1-5; the match to TRBD1 covers 7 bases. V trimming: 9 bases; J trimming: 1 base; junction bases outside the gene matches: 9. This CDR3 spans 15 amino acids. Germline V lookup: CDR1 LNHNV, CDR2 YYDKDF (reference sequence). This CDR3 is CATRRAGGSNQPQHF. CDR3 DNA sequence: TGTGCCACGAGACGGGCAGGGGGAAGCAATCAGCCCCAGCATTTT.

This clone was counted between two and nine times. This chain connects TRBV4-1 to TRBJ1-4; D perhaps matches TRBD1 (5 bases). This CDR3 comprises 15 residues. The V end lost 0 bases, the J end lost 10 bases, and 15 bases lay between the germline ends. Germline V lookup: CDR1 MGHRA, CDR2 YSYEKL. In DNA, the CDR3 is TGCGCCAGCAGCCAAGATCAACAGGTGGGCGGAAAACTGTTTTTT. The encoded protein is CASSQDQQVGGKLFF.

This clone was detected once. This rearrangement joins TRBV7-6 to TRBJ2-1; TRBD2 is a possible D gene (6 bases). Germline CDR1 reads SGHVS; CDR2 reads FNYEAQ. CDR3 length: 12 amino acids. The V and J ends lost 5 bases and 8 bases respectively, with 10 bases between them. CDR3 in DNA: TGTGCCAGCAGCGCAGGACTATATGAGCAGTTCTTC. Its protein is CASSAGLYEQFF.

This clone has just one count. V is TRBV6-5 and J is TRBJ2-7; possible D gene TRBD2, 6 bases. Trimming cost V 6 bases and J 3 bases, with 12 bases left between them. The germline V gene encodes CDR1 MNHEY and CDR2 SVGAGI. This CDR3 has 13 amino acids. Written as DNA, the CDR3 is TGTGCCAGCAGCAAGACTAGGGACTACGAGCAGTACTTC. It is translated as CASSKTRDYEQYF.

The DNA of the CDR3 is TGTGCCAGCAGCCTTCTATTAGGACTAGCGATGAACACCGGGGAGCTGTTTTTT. Translating it yields CASSLLLGLAMNTGELFF. V gene TRBV4-2 combines with J gene TRBJ2-2, with 9 bases identical to TRBD2. Germline loops: CDR1 LGHNA, CDR2 YNFKEQ. V was pared by 4 bases and J by 1 base, with 10 bases of the junction left unmatched. The CDR3 runs 18 residues.

The chain carries TRBV27 and TRBJ1-6; 9 nucleotides agree with TRBD1. V shed 2 bases and J 6 bases; nucleotides not matched to a gene: 2. CDR1 MNHEY and CDR2 SMNVEV come from the germline V gene (reference sequence). There are 15 residues in the CDR3. CDR3 in amino acids: CASSLKDRGNSPLHF. The CDR3 DNA reads as TGTGCCAGCAGTTTAAAGGACAGGGGTAATTCACCCCTCCACTTT.